This TCR beta chain originates from a study of beta chain features in type 1 diabetes. Broader study findings: The naive, central memory and Treg TCRB repertoires looked more alike in patients than they did in healthy donors.

V dropped 6 bases and J dropped 6 bases, with 20 bases sitting between them. The CDR3 runs to 14 residues. The germline CDR1 and CDR2 sequences are SQVTM and ANQGSEA. Every donor had blood drawn once into heparin, roughly 110 mL on average. Details on this clone: Its antigen is unknown.

TCRB transcripts that were expressed got sequenced, as all of the isolated RNA had been reverse transcribed. Only in-frame clones appear in the TCRdb table, and some are missing; sequencing was by immunoSEQ multiplex PCR. The sample contains approximately 120,000 clones, roughly 40% of which appear only once. The rearrangement joins TRBV29-1 to TRBJ1-2; weak D call: TRBD1 (6 bases). Sequencing input: stem cell memory CD4+ T cells from blood. The source of this sequence is a woman aged 18 to 35 in good health. Here the CDR3 reads CSVGKDRRKNGYTF. DNA of the CDR3: TGCAGCGTGGGGAAAGACAGGCGTAAGAATGGCTACACCTTC. The full variable domain, its missing parts supplied by reference TRBV29-1 and TRBJ1-2, is SAVISQKPSRDICQRGTSLTIQCQVDSQVTMMFWYRQQPGQSLTLIATANQGSEATYESGFVIDKFPISRPNLTFSTLTVSNMSPEDSSIYLCSVGKDRRKNGYTFGSGTRLTVV.